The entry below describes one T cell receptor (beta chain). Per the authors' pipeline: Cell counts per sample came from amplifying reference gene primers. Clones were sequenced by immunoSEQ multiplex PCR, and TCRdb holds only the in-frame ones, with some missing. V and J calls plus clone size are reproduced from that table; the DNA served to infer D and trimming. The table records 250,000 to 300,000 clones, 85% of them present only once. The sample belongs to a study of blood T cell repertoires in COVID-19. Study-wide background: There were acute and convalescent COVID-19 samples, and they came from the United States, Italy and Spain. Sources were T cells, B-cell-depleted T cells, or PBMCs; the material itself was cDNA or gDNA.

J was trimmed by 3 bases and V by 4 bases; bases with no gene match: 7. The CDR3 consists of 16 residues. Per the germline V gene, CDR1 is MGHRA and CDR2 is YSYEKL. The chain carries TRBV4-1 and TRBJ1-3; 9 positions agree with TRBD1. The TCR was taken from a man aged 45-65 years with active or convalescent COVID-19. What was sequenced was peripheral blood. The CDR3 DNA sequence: TGCGCCAGCAGCCGTGACAGGGACAGGGTTGGAAACACCATATATTTT. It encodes CASSRDRDRVGNTIYF.